Listed below are T cell receptor beta chains from one sample, sequenced in a study of T cell responses to AZD1222 COVID-19 vaccine. Measured with immunoSEQ multiplex PCR; TCRdb has only the in-frame clones, and not every one. The repertoire holds almost 80,000 clones, with approximately 90% as singletons. Sequenced here: peripheral blood, sampled on day 0 of AZD1222 vaccination. The origin of the receptors is an adult in good health. Both conserved end residues are part of each CDR3. D genes are given only for firm matches. Some rows mark clone size as missing; the rest say once, few, many or name a class of expanded clone.

j_call clone_size v_call d_call cdr3_aa cdr3_nt
TRBJ1-5 NA TRBV12-3/TRBV12-4 NA CASSLSPNQPQHF TGTGCCAGCAGTTTAAGTCCCAATCAGCCCCAGCATTTT
TRBJ2-2 NA TRBV7-3 NA CASSVEANTGELFF TGTGCCAGCAGCGTAGAGGCAAACACCGGGGAGCTGTTTTTT
TRBJ1-4 NA TRBV6-5 NA CASSFQNTNEKLFF TGTGCCAGCAGTTTTCAGAATACTAATGAAAAACTGTTTTTT
TRBJ1-5 NA TRBV15 NA CATSRGELSNQPQHF TGTGCCACCAGCAGAGGAGAACTTAGCAATCAGCCCCAGCATTTT
TRBJ2-1 NA TRBV7-7 TRBD2 CASSSREDPYNEQFF TGTGCCAGCAGCTCGCGGGAGGACCCCTACAATGAGCAGTTCTTC
TRBJ1-2 NA TRBV3-1/TRBV3-2 NA CASSKRGARNYGYTF TGTGCCAGCAGCAAACGAGGGGCGAGGAACTATGGCTACACCTTC
TRBJ1-4 NA TRBV18 NA CASSLKPGSWEKLFF TGTGCCAGCTCACTTAAGCCGGGGAGTTGGGAAAAACTGTTTTTT
TRBJ2-5 NA TRBV5-1 TRBD1 CASSLTGQGTETQYF TGCGCCAGCAGCTTAACAGGACAGGGGACAGAGACCCAGTACTTC
TRBJ2-7 NA TRBV4-2 NA CASSLRWAGTYEQYF TGTGCCAGCAGCCTGAGGTGGGCGGGGACCTACGAGCAGTACTTC
TRBJ1-1 NA TRBV10-3 NA CAISEGMNTEAFF TGTGCCATCAGTGAGGGGATGAACACTGAAGCTTTCTTT
TRBJ1-1 NA TRBV11-2 NA CASSLDNYRTEAFF TGTGCCAGCAGCTTGGACAATTACCGCACTGAAGCTTTCTTT
TRBJ2-3 NA TRBV4-3 TRBD2 CASSQRPTSGSTDTQYF TGCGCCAGCAGCCAAAGGCCTACTAGCGGGAGCACAGATACGCAGTATTTT
TRBJ1-5 NA TRBV6-5 NA CASSYGIGVQPQHF TGTGCCAGCAGTTACGGAATAGGGGTCCAGCCCCAGCATTTT
TRBJ2-7 NA TRBV7-3 TRBD2 CASSLSSGSSYEQYF TGTGCCAGCAGCTTAAGTAGCGGGAGTTCCTACGAGCAGTACTTC
TRBJ1-2 NA TRBV24-1 TRBD1 CATSDLPVRPGGRLYGYTF TGTGCCACCAGTGATCTACCTGTCAGGCCAGGGGGTCGTCTCTATGGCTACACCTTC
TRBJ2-1 NA TRBV27 TRBD1 CASSQGVYNEQFF TGTGCCAGCTCGCAGGGGGTCTACAATGAGCAGTTCTTC
TRBJ2-7 NA TRBV7-9 TRBD1 CASSFGTGFSEQYF TGTGCCAGCAGCTTCGGGACAGGGTTCTCCGAGCAGTACTTC
TRBJ1-1 NA TRBV6-5 NA CASTVGTEAFF TGTGCCAGCACGGTGGGAACTGAAGCTTTCTTT
TRBJ2-1 many TRBV3-1/TRBV3-2 TRBD2 CASSPTLTSGSSEQFF TGTGCCAGCAGCCCTACTCTGACTAGCGGGAGTAGTGAGCAGTTCTTC
TRBJ1-2 NA TRBV4-3 NA CASSQESRGNYGYTF TGCGCCAGCAGCCAAGAGTCCCGGGGGAACTATGGCTACACCTTC
TRBJ1-6 NA TRBV28 NA CASSIRTVNSPLHF TGTGCCAGCAGTATACGGACGGTAAATTCACCCCTCCACTTT
TRBJ2-7 few TRBV7-2 NA CASSPSRWLVSGYEQYF TGTGCCAGCAGCCCGTCGCGGTGGCTAGTGTCGGGCTACGAGCAGTACTTC